Described below is a single TCR beta chain sequence and its context. After pathologic assessment, macro-dissection selected premalignant or tumor cells for extraction. This record comes from a study of immune evolution from preneoplasia to lung adenocarcinoma. At the level of the study: HLA loss of heterozygosity: 5.5% to 8.5% AIS, more than 14% MIA, about 35% ADC, none AAH.

Assay: immunoSEQ multiplex PCR; the TCRdb copy retains only in-frame clones and omits some. The sample yields fewer than 8,500 clones, around 73% seen once. CDR1 is MDHEN, CDR2 SYDVKM, per germline. The length of the CDR3 is 11 residues. Trimming shortened V by 6 bases and J by 0 bases, and 1 base separated the two germline ends. Input material: FFPE minimally invasive lung adenocarcinoma tissue. This sequence was found in a donor older than 65 with lung adenocarcinoma. The chain carries TRBV28 and TRBJ2-3; no clear D gene. CDR3 bases: TGTGCCAGCAGAAGCACAGATACGCAGTATTTT. It is translated as CASRSTDTQYF.